Presented here are 16 T cell receptor beta chains from one specimen sequenced in a study of shared clonotypes between healthy human individuals. The method was immunoSEQ multiplex PCR; TCRdb's version includes in-frame clones alone and lacks a portion of them. The table shows 450,000 to 650,000 clones, with just over 75% occurring only once. Sequenced input: PBMCs. These receptors came from a middle-aged woman in good health. Some clones in this sample may be carry-over from other donors' samples.

The chain employs TRBV7-9 and TRBJ2-3, with 10 positions matching TRBD1. The V gene's germline CDR1 is SEHNR and CDR2 FQNEAQ (reference sequence). The CDR3 loop spans 15 amino acids. The junction had 4 bases not matched to a gene; V was cut back by 5 bases and J by 2 bases. CDR3 sequence reads: CASSTGQGDTDTQYF. CDR3 DNA sequence: TGTGCCAGCAGCACCGGACAGGGGGACACAGATACGCAGTATTTT.

As for this clone: It is likely a read error: a sequence one base away is far more abundant. The chain uses TRBV30 and TRBJ1-5, with D possibly matching TRBD1 (6 bases). This CDR3 spans 13 amino acids. V lost 6 bases to trimming and J lost 11 bases, with 20 bases between them. Looked up from germline, CDR1 is GTSNPN and CDR2 is SVGIG (reference sequence). DNA for the CDR3: TGTGCCTGCGAGGACAGCGGGTGGGGAGCCCAGCATTTT. This translates into CACEDSGWGAQHF.

Only a few counts were recorded for this clone. This sequence joins TRBV28 and TRBJ1-6; 12 bases agree with TRBD1. The CDR3 contains 15 residues. Germline CDR1 reads MDHEN; CDR2 reads SYDVKM. V shed 6 bases and J 14 bases; nucleotides not matched to a gene: 11. The CDR3 here is CASSPPGQGAPTLHF. The DNA for the CDR3 is TGTGCCAGCAGCCCCCCGGGACAGGGGGCGCCTACCCTCCACTTT.

CDR3 sequence: CASSTRESGELFF. The CDR3 nucleotides are TGTGCCAGCAGTACCAGGGAATCCGGGGAGCTGTTTTTT. This chain joins TRBV28 and TRBJ2-2; weak D call: TRBD1 (5 bases). Trimming cost V 5 bases and J 6 bases, with 10 bases left between them. The CDR3 is 13 amino acids. CDR1 MDHEN and CDR2 SYDVKM come from the germline V gene.

This chain joins TRBV28 and TRBJ2-2; 11 bases line up with TRBD1. The V and J ends lost 8 bases and 8 bases, in that order; junction bases with no gene match: 4. CDR1 is MDHEN, CDR2 SYDVKM, per germline. The CDR3 length is 13 residues. The DNA of the CDR3 is TGTGCCAGCCGGACAGGGGGCGGAGGGGAGCTGTTTTTT. This encodes CASRTGGGGELFF.

The chain is built from TRBV6-4 and TRBJ1-2; D is unresolved. The V end was cut by 4 bases, the J end by 7 bases, with 10 bases between. In germline, CDR1 is MRHNA, CDR2 SNTAGT. The CDR3 consists of 12 residues. The CDR3 DNA is TGTGCCAGCAGTGCCAGGATGGGTGGCTACACCTTC. This sequence encodes CASSARMGGYTF.

This clone was observed once. The chain employs TRBV2 and TRBJ2-1; 8 bases agree with TRBD2. The V gene's germline CDR1 is SNHLY and CDR2 FYNNEI. Trimming cost V 7 bases and J 1 base; bases outside gene matches: 6. There are 15 residues in the CDR3. The CDR3 region is CASTGGGFSYNEQFF. CDR3 sequence (DNA): TGTGCCAGCACCGGGGGGGGATTTTCCTACAATGAGCAGTTCTTC.

CDR3 loop: CASKDYNQPQHF. The CDR3 bases are TGTGCCAGCAAGGACTACAATCAGCCCCAGCATTTT. The chain joins TRBV6-1 to TRBJ1-5; D gene ambiguous. The CDR3 loop spans 12 amino acids. The V gene lost 7 bases and the J gene lost 3 bases, with 7 bases spanning the gap. Per germline, CDR1 MNHNS and CDR2 SASEGT.

The chain joins TRBV7-3 to TRBJ1-5; 7 positions match TRBD1. Trimming cost V 0 bases and J 3 bases; bases outside gene matches: 11. The CDR3 spans 18 residues. Germline V gene data show CDR1 as SGHTA and CDR2 as FQGTGA. The CDR3 DNA follows: TGTGCCAGCAGCTTAACGGGACATTGGGACAGCGACAATCAGCCCCAGCATTTT. This translates into CASSLTGHWDSDNQPQHF.

The CDR3 loop reads CAWGTEETQYF. The CDR3, as DNA: TGTGCCTGGGGCACAGAAGAGACCCAGTACTTC. The chain uses TRBV30 and TRBJ2-5; no clear D. Trimming shortened V by 5 bases and J by 3 bases, and 7 bases separated the two germline ends. Germline V gives CDR1 GTSNPN, CDR2 SVGIG (reference sequence). CDR3 length: 11 amino acids.

Concerning this clone itself: A much bigger clone sits one base away, suggesting this may be a read error. The chain joins TRBV30 to TRBJ1-2, with D possibly being TRBD1 (5 bases). The CDR3 extends over 14 amino acids. The V and J ends lost 4 bases and 6 bases respectively, with 18 bases between them. In germline, CDR1 is GTSNPN, CDR2 SVGIG (reference sequence). The CDR3: CAWTTLRQGHGYTF. In DNA form, the CDR3 reads TGTGCCTGGACTACTCTGCGGCAGGGCCATGGCTACACCTTC.

This clone was counted only a few times. The chain carries TRBV7-9 and TRBJ2-5; a weak D match, TRBD1 (5 bases). Germline CDR1 is SEHNR and CDR2 is FQNEAQ (reference sequence). The CDR3 spans 16 residues. The V end lost 0 bases, the J end lost 5 bases, and 16 bases lay between the germline ends. Here the CDR3 DNA reads TGTGCCAGCAGCTTAGCGCTGGCAGGGCGGCAGGAGACCCAGTACTTC. It yields the protein CASSLALAGRQETQYF.

The chain uses TRBV4-3 and TRBJ2-1; D uncertain. Germline V lookup: CDR1 LGHNA, CDR2 YSLEER. Trimming pared 1 base from V and 8 bases from J, leaving 12 bases between. The CDR3 has 14 amino acids. The CDR3 sequence is CASSQGASFDEQFF. The CDR3 DNA follows: TGCGCCAGCAGCCAAGGGGCTAGTTTTGATGAGCAGTTCTTC.

This chain joins TRBV7-2 and TRBJ2-3; D remains unclear. In germline, CDR1 is SGHTA, CDR2 FQGNSA. There are 12 residues in the CDR3. V shed 2 bases and J shed 4 bases, with 4 bases lying between them. The CDR3 loop is CASSLSADTQYF. CDR3 nucleotide sequence: TGTGCCAGCAGCTTAAGCGCAGATACGCAGTATTTT.

This clone was counted once. The rearrangement uses TRBV19 and TRBJ1-1, with D perhaps matching TRBD1 (6 bases). Germline values: CDR1 LNHDA, CDR2 SQIVND (reference sequence). The ends were cut back, 1 base at V and 1 base at J, with 19 bases in the middle. This CDR3 contains 18 residues. In DNA form, the CDR3 reads TGTGCCAGTAGTATAGGCCCCTTTTTTGGGACACAGAACACTGAAGCTTTCTTT. This translates into CASSIGPFFGTQNTEAFF.

V and J are TRBV18 and TRBJ2-3, with 10 bases aligning to TRBD2. J lost 3 bases, V lost 0 bases, and 0 bases had no gene match. Per germline, CDR1 KGHSH and CDR2 LQKENI. This CDR3 comprises 15 residues. CDR3 region: CASSPPAGGTDTQYF. CDR3 bases: TGTGCCAGCTCACCACCAGCGGGAGGGACAGATACGCAGTATTTT.